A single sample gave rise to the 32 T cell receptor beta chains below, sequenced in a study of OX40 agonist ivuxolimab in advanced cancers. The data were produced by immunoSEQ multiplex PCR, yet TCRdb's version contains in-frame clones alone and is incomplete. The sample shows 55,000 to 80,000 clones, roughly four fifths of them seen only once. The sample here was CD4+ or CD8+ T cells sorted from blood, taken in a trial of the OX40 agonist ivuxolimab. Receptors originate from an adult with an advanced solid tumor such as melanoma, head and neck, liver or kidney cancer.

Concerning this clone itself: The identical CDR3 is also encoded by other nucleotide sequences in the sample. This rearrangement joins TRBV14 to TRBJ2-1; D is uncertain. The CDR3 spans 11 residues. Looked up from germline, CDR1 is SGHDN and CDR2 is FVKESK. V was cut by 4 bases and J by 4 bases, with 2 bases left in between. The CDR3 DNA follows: TGTGCCAGCAGCCCTTACAATGAGCAGTTCTTC. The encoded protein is CASSPYNEQFF.

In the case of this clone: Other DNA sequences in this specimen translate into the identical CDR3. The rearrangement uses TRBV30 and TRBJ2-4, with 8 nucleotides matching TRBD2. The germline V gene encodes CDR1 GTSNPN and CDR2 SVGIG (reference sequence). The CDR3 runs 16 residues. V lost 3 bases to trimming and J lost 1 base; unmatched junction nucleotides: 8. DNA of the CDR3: TGTGCCTGGAGCGCTGGTAGCGGGGTCGCCAAAAACATTCAGTACTTC. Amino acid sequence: CAWSAGSGVAKNIQYF. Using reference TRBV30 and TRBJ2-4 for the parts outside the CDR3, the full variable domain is SQTIHQWPATLVQPVGSPLSLECTVEGTSNPNLYWYRQAAGRGLQLLFYSVGIGQISSEVPQNLSASRPQDRQFILSSKKLLLSDSGFYLCAWSAGSGVAKNIQYFGAGTRLSVL.

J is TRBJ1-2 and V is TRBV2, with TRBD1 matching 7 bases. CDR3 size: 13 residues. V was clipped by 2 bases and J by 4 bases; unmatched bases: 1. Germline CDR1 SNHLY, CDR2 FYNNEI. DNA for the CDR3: TGTGCCAGCAGTGAACAGGGGGGCTATGGCTACACCTTC. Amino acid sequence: CASSEQGGYGYTF.

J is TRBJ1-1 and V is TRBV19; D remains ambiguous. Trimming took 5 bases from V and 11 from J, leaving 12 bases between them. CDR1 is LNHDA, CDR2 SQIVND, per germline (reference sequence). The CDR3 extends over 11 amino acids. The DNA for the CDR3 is TGTGCCAGTAGTGAGTCCACCGGGGCTTTCTTT. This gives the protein CASSESTGAFF.

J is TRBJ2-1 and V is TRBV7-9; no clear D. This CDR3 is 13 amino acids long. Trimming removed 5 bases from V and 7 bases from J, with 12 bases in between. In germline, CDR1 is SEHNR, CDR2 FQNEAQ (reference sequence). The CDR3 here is CASSVHSGNEQFF. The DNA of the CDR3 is TGTGCCAGCAGCGTCCATAGTGGAAATGAGCAGTTCTTC.

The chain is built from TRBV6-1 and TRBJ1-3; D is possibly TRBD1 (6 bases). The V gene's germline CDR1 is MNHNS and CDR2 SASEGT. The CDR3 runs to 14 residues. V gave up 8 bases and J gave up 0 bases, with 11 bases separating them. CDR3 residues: CASGTMSSGNTIYF. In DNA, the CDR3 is TGTGCCAGCGGGACAATGAGCTCTGGAAACACCATATATTTT.

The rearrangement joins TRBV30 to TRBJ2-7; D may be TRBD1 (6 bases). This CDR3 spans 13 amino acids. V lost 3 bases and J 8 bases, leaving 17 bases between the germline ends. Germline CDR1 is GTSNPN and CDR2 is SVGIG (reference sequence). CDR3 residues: CAWRPGQGQKQYF. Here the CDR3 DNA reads TGTGCCTGGAGGCCGGGACAAGGGCAGAAGCAGTACTTC. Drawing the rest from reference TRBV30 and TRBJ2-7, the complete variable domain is SQTIHQWPATLVQPVGSPLSLECTVEGTSNPNLYWYRQAAGRGLQLLFYSVGIGQISSEVPQNLSASRPQDRQFILSSKKLLLSDSGFYLCAWRPGQGQKQYFGPGTRLTVT.

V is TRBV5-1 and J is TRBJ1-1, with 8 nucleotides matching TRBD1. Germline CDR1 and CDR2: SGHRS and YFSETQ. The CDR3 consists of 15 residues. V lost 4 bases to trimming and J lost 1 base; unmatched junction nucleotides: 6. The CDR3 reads CASSVYRGRNTEAFF. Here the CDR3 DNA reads TGCGCCAGCAGCGTTTACAGGGGGAGGAACACTGAAGCTTTCTTT.

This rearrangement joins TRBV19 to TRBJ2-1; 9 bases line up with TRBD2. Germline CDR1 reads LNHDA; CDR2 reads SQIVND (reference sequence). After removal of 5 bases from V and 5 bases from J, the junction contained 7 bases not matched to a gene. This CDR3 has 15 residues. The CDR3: CASSLLAGFNNEQFF. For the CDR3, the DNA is TGTGCCAGTAGTCTTCTAGCGGGATTTAACAATGAGCAGTTCTTC.

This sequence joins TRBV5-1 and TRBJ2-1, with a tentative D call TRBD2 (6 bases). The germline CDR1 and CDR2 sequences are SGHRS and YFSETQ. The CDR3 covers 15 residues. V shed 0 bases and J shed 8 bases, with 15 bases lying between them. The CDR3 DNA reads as TGCGCCAGCAGCTTGGCAACGGGAGTCCCCCATGAGCAGTTCTTC. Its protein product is CASSLATGVPHEQFF.

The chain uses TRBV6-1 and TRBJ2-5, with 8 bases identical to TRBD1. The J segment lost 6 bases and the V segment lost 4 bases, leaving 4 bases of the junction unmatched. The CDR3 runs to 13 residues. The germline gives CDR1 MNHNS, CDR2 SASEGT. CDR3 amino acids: CASSGTGIKTQYF. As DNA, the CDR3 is TGTGCCAGCAGTGGGACAGGGATAAAGACCCAGTACTTC.

The CDR3 here is CASSTSGRGQPQHF. DNA for the CDR3: TGTGCCAGTAGTACCTCGGGTCGAGGGCAGCCCCAGCATTTT. The chain has TRBV19 and TRBJ1-5, with D hard to call. Between the trimmed V and J ends, which lost 4 bases and 7 bases, there was a span of 14 bases. Germline V lookup: CDR1 LNHDA, CDR2 SQIVND (reference sequence). This CDR3 spans 14 amino acids.

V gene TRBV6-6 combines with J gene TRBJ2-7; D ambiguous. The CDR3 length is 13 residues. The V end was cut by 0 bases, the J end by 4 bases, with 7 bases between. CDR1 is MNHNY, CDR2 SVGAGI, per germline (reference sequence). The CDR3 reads CASSYSLGYEQYF. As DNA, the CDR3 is TGTGCCAGCAGTTACTCGCTAGGGTACGAGCAGTACTTC.

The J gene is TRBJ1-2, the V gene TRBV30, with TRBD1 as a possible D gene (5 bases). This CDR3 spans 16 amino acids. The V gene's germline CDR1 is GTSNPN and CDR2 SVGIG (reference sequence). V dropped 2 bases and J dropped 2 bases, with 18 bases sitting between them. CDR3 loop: CAWSFTAGTVNYGYTF. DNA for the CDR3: TGTGCCTGGAGTTTTACTGCCGGGACGGTGAACTATGGCTACACCTTC.

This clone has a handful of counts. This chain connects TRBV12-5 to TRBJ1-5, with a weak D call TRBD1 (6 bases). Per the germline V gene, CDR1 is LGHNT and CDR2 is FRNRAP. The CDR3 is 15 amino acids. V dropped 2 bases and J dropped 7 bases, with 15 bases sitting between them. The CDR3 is CASGLILGAGQPQHF. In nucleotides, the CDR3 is TGTGCTAGTGGTTTGATTCTGGGGGCCGGGCAGCCCCAGCATTTT.

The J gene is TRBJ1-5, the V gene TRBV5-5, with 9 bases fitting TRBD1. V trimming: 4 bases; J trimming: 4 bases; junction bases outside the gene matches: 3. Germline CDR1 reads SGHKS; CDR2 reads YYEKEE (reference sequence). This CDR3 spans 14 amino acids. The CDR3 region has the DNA TGTGCCAGCAGCCCTGGGACAGGGAATCAGCCCCAGCATTTT. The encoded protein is CASSPGTGNQPQHF.

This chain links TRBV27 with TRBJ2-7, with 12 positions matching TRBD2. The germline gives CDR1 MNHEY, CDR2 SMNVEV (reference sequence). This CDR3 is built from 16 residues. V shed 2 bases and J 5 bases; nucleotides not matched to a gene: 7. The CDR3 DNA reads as TGTGCCAGCAGTTTAATAGGAACTAGCGGGAGGAACGAGCAGTACTTC. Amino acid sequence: CASSLIGTSGRNEQYF.

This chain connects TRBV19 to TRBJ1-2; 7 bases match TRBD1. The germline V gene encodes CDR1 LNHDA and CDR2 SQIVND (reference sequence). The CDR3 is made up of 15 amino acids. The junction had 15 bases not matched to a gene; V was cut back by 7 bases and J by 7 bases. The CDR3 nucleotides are TGTGCCAGTATTAATCGACAGGGTGGGCACCGTGGCTACACCTTC. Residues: CASINRQGGHRGYTF.

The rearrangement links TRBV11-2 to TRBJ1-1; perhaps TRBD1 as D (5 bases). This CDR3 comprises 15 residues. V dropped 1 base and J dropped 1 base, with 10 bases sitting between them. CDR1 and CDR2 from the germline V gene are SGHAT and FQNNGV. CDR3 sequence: CASSLGRGPNTEAFF. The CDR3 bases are TGTGCCAGCAGCTTAGGACGGGGCCCGAACACTGAAGCTTTCTTT.

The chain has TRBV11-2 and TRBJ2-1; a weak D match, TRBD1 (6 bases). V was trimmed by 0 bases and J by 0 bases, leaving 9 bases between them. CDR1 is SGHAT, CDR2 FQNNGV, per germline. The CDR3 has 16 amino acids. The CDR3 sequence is CASSLDPDSSYNEQFF. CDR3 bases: TGTGCCAGCAGCTTAGACCCGGACAGCTCCTACAATGAGCAGTTCTTC.

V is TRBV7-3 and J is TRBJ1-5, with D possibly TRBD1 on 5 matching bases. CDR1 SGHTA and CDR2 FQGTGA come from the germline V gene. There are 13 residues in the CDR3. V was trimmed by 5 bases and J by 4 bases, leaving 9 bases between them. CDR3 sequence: CASSQGPNQPQHF. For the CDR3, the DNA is TGTGCCAGCAGCCAGGGACCAAATCAGCCCCAGCATTTT. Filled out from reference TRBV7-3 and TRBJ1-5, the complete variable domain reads GAGVSQTPSNKVTEKGKYVELRCDPISGHTALYWYRQSLGQGPEFLIYFQGTGAADDSGLPNDRFFAVRPEGSVSTLKIQRTERGDSAVYLCASSQGPNQPQHFGDGTRLSIL.

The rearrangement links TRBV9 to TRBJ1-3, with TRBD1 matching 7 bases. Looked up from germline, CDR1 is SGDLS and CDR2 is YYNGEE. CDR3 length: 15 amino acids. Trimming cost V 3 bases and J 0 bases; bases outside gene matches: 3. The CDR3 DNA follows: TGTGCCAGCAGCGGCGGGGACAGCTCTGGAAACACCATATATTTT. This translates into CASSGGDSSGNTIYF.

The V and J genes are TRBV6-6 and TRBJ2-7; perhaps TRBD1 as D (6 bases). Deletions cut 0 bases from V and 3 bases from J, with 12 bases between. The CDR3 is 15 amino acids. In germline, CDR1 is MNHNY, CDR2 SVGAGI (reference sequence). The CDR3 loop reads CASSYSGTSNYEQYF. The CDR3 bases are TGTGCCAGCAGTTACTCCGGGACATCCAACTACGAGCAGTACTTC.

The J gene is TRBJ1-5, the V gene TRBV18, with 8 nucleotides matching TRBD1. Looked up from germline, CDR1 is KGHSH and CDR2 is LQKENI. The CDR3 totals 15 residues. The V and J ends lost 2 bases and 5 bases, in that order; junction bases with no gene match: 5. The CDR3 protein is CASSPRTGMDQPQHF. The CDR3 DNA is TGTGCCAGCTCACCAAGGACAGGGATGGATCAGCCCCAGCATTTT.

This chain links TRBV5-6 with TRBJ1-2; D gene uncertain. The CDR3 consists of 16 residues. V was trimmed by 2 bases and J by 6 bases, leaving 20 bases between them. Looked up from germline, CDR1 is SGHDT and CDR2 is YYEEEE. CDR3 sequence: CASSFPGRQEVNGYTF. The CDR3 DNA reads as TGTGCCAGCAGCTTCCCCGGACGACAAGAGGTTAATGGCTACACCTTC.

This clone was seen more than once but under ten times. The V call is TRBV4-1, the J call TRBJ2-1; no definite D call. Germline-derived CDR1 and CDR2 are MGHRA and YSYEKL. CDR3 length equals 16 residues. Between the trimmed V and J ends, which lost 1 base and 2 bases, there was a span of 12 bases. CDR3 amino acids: CASSQVLTKTYNEQFF. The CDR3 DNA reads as TGCGCCAGCAGCCAAGTTCTAACTAAAACCTACAATGAGCAGTTCTTC.

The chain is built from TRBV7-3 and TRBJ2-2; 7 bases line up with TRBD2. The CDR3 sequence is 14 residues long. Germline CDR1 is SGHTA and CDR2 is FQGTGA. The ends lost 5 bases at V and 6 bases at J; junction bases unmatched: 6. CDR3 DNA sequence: TGTGCCAGCAGCCATGGACTAGAGGCCGGGGAGCTGTTTTTT. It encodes CASSHGLEAGELFF.

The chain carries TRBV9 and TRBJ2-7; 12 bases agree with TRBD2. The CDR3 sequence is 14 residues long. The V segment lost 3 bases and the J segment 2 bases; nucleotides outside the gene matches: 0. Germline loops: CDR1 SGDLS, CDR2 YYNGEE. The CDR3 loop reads CASSGTSGAYEQYF. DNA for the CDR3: TGTGCCAGCAGCGGGACTAGCGGGGCCTACGAGCAGTACTTC.

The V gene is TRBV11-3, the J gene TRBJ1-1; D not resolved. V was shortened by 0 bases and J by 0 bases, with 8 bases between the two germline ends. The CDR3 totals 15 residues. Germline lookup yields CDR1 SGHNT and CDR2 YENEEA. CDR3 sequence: CASSLDRLMNTEAFF. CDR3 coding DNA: TGTGCCAGCAGCTTAGATCGGCTCATGAACACTGAAGCTTTCTTT.

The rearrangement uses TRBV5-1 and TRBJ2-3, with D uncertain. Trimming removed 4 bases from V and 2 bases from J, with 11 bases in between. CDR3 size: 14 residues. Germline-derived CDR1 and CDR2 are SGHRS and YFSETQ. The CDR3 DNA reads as TGCGCCAGCAGCCCGGACGGATACACAGATACGCAGTATTTT. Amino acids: CASSPDGYTDTQYF.

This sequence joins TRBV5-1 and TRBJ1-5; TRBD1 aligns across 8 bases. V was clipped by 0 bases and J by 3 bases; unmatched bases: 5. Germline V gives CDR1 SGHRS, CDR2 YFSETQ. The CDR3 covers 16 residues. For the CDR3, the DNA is TGCGCCAGCAGCTTGGGGCGGACAGGGCTCAATCAGCCCCAGCATTTT. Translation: CASSLGRTGLNQPQHF.

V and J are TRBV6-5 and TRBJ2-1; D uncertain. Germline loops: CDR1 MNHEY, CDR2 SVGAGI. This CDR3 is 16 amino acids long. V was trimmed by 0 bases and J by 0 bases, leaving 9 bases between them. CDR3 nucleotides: TGTGCCAGCAGTTACTCGGCGGTCCTCTCCTACAATGAGCAGTTCTTC. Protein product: CASSYSAVLSYNEQFF.